Below are 15 T cell receptor beta chains sequenced from a single sample in a study of blood T cells in healthy people across ages. The authors ran a second PCR of roughly 6 to 11 cycles using a sample-barcoded 5' primer and a J-beta primer mix. TCRdb passed the 5' RACE reads through MiXCR, listing each CDR3 protein once. The sample has about a million distinct CDR3 sequences; roughly 51% are singletons. Sequenced: blood. These receptors came from an older woman in good health.

J is TRBJ2-1 and V is TRBV5-1; 9 bases agree with TRBD2. V trimming: 3 bases; J trimming: 8 bases; junction bases outside the gene matches: 6. The CDR3 has 14 amino acids. Germline loops: CDR1 SGHRS, CDR2 YFSETQ. CDR3 sequence (DNA): TGCGCCAGCAGCTCTAATGTAGCGGGAGATGAGCAGTTCTTC. Its protein is CASSSNVAGDEQFF. The full variable domain, in which reference TRBV5-1 and TRBJ2-1 provide the parts outside the CDR3, is KAGVTQTPRYLIKTRGQQVTLSCSPISGHRSVSWYQQTPGQGLQFLFEYFSETQRNKGNFPGRFSGRQFSNSRSEMNVSTLELGDSALYLCASSSNVAGDEQFFGPGTRLTVL.

The chain uses TRBV4-1 and TRBJ1-1, with 9 nucleotides matching TRBD1. The junction had 12 bases not matched to a gene; V was cut back by 1 base and J by 6 bases. Germline loops: CDR1 MGHRA, CDR2 YSYEKL. The CDR3 consists of 17 residues. The CDR3 loop is CASSQGVLGQGFSEAFF. The CDR3 nucleotides are TGCGCCAGCAGCCAAGGTGTACTGGGACAGGGTTTCTCTGAAGCTTTCTTT.

This clonotype appeared a single time. CDR3: CASSVDRRVTDTQYF. The CDR3 bases are TGTGCCAGCAGCGTAGATCGGCGGGTCACAGATACGCAGTATTTT. This chain uses TRBV9 with TRBJ2-3; TRBD2 might be the D (5 bases). The germline V gene encodes CDR1 SGDLS and CDR2 YYNGEE. V was pared by 0 bases and J by 2 bases, with 10 bases between. The CDR3 is made up of 15 amino acids.

This clonotype was counted only a few times. This sequence joins TRBV20-1 and TRBJ1-4; TRBD1 aligns across 7 bases. Trimming cost V 4 bases and J 0 bases; bases outside gene matches: 8. This CDR3 comprises 16 residues. Germline lookup yields CDR1 DFQATT and CDR2 SNEGSKA (reference sequence). CDR3 loop: CSAKKGTAATNEKLFF. In DNA form, the CDR3 reads TGCAGTGCTAAAAAAGGGACAGCAGCAACTAATGAAAAACTGTTTTTT.

The chain recombines TRBV5-1 with TRBJ2-7; D call uncertain. This CDR3 is built from 13 residues. V was shortened by 3 bases and J by 3 bases, with 10 bases between the two germline ends. CDR1 and CDR2 (germline): SGHRS, YFSETQ. The CDR3 bases are TGCGCCAGCAGCTGGACCGTTTACTACGAGCAGTACTTC. Residues: CASSWTVYYEQYF.

CDR3 in DNA: TGCGCCAGCAGCCAAGGTACAGGGACACAAGAGACCCAGTACTTC. This codes for CASSQGTGTQETQYF. The chain recombines TRBV4-3 with TRBJ2-5; the D gene is possibly TRBD1 (6 bases). The germline V gene encodes CDR1 LGHNA and CDR2 YSLEER. Trimming left V 1 base short and J 2 bases short, with 11 bases between. This CDR3 has 15 amino acids.

About this clonotype: The missing conserved phenylalanine or tryptophan at the end of this CDR3 makes a read error likely. The chain joins TRBV11-3 to TRBJ2-1, with TRBD1 matching over 11 bases. The V segment lost 5 bases and the J segment 6 bases; nucleotides outside the gene matches: 9. Germline CDR1 is SGHNT and CDR2 is YENEEA. This CDR3 contains 16 residues. CDR3 nucleotide sequence: TGTGCCAGCAGCCCAAGATCCGGACAGGGGGCCAATGAGCAGTTCTCC. This encodes CASSPRSGQGANEQFS.

This clonotype appeared a few times. The genes are TRBV4-2 and TRBJ2-7; D remains ambiguous. This CDR3 is built from 15 residues. Germline V CDR1 and CDR2: LGHNA, YNFKEQ. The V gene lost 1 base and the J gene lost 1 base, with 11 bases spanning the gap. The DNA of the CDR3 is TGTGCCAGCAGCCAAGTTTACGGTCATTCCTACGAGCAGTACTTC. Translating gives CASSQVYGHSYEQYF.

This sequence joins TRBV10-3 and TRBJ2-3; 16 bases fit TRBD2. V lost 5 bases and J lost 1; bases outside the gene matches: 9. CDR3 size: 19 residues. Germline CDR1 is ENHRY and CDR2 is SYGVKD. The CDR3: CAISYSGTSGRAGTDTQYF. The CDR3 coding sequence is TGTGCCATCAGTTACTCCGGGACTAGCGGGAGGGCCGGCACAGATACGCAGTATTTT.

The chain uses TRBV3-1 and TRBJ2-1; no reliable D call. CDR1 LGHDT and CDR2 YNNKEL come from the germline V gene (reference sequence). The CDR3 extends over 14 amino acids. Trimming left V 4 bases short and J 5 bases short, with 12 bases between. The CDR3 nucleotides are TGTGCCAGCAGCCGCCAAAGGGTCGACAATGAGCAGTTCTTC. It specifies CASSRQRVDNEQFF.

The V gene is TRBV6-1, the J gene TRBJ2-6; D call uncertain. V was pared by 5 bases and J by 6 bases, with 23 bases between. The length of the CDR3 is 18 residues. Looked up from germline, CDR1 is MNHNS and CDR2 is SASEGT. The CDR3 loop reads CASSTSFVSSGVANVLTF. In DNA form, the CDR3 reads TGTGCCAGCAGTACCAGTTTTGTAAGTTCGGGTGTGGCCAACGTCCTGACTTTC.

The gene calls are TRBV6-2 or TRBV6-3 and TRBJ1-5; D ambiguous. Trimming left V 10 bases short and J 6 bases short, with 13 bases between. The CDR3 is 12 amino acids. Germline V lookup: CDR1 MNHEY, CDR2 SVGEGT. The DNA of the CDR3 is TGTGCCACCCACGGGGATGCTCAGCCCCAGCATTTT. Translating it yields CATHGDAQPQHF.

This chain joins TRBV10-3 and TRBJ2-1; D may be TRBD2 (7 bases). The CDR3 spans 14 residues. The V gene lost 9 bases and the J gene lost 4 bases, with 16 bases spanning the gap. Germline V gene lookup returns CDR1 ENHRY and CDR2 SYGVKD. CDR3 region: CAIQRERGYNEQFF. The CDR3 DNA follows: TGTGCCATACAGCGGGAAAGGGGGTACAATGAGCAGTTCTTC.

This sequence joins TRBV4-1 and TRBJ2-3; 7 bases are a match to TRBD2. The junction had 6 bases not matched to a gene; V was cut back by 2 bases and J by 1 base. CDR3 length: 16 amino acids. Looked up from germline, CDR1 is MGHRA and CDR2 is YSYEKL. The CDR3 DNA is TGCGCCAGCAGCCAACGGTGGCTAGCGGGCACAGATACGCAGTATTTT. This sequence encodes CASSQRWLAGTDTQYF.

V and J are TRBV20-1 and TRBJ2-5, with 10 bases matching TRBD2. Unmatched junction bases numbered 16, after V lost 1 base and J lost 11 bases. The CDR3 covers 16 residues. Germline V lookup: CDR1 DFQATT, CDR2 SNEGSKA (reference sequence). The CDR3 sequence: CSARVYTSGKYNEQYF. The DNA of the CDR3 is TGCAGTGCTAGAGTTTATACTAGCGGGAAATACAACGAACAGTACTTC.